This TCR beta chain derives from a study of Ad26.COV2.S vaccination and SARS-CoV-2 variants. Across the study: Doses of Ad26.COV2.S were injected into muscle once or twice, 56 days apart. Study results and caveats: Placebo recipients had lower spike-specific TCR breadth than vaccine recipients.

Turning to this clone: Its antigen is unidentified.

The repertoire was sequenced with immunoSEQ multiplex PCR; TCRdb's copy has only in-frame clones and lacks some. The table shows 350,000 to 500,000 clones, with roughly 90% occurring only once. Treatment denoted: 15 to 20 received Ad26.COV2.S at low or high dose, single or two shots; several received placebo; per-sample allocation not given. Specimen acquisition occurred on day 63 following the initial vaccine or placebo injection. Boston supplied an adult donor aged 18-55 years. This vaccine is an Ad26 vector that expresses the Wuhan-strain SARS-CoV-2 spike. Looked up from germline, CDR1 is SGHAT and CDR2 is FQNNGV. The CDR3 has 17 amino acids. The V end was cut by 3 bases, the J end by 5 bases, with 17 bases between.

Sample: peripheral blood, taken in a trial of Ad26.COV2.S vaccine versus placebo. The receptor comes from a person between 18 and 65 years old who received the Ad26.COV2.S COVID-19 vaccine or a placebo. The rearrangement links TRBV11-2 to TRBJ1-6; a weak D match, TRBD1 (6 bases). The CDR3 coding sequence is TGTGCCAGCAGCTTCCGCAATGACAGGTCCCATAATTCACCCCTCCACTTT. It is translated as CASSFRNDRSHNSPLHF.